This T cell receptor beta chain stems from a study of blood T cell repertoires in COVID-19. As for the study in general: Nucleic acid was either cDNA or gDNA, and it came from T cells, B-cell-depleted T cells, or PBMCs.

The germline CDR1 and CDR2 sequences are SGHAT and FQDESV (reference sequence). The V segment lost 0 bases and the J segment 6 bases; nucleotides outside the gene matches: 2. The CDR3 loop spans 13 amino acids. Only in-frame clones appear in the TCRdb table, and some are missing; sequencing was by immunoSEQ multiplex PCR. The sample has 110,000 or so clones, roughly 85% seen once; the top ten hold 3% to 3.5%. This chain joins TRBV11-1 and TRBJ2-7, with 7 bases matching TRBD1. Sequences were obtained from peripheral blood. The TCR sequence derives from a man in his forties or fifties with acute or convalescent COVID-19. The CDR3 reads CASSLAGQPEQYF. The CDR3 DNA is TGTGCCAGCAGCTTAGCGGGACAGCCCGAGCAGTACTTC.